This section outlines one TCR beta chain sequence together with its context. The sample originates from a study of shared clonotypes between healthy human individuals. Data came from immunoSEQ multiplex PCR; TCRdb stores just in-frame clones and leaves some out. The sample yields fewer than 650,000 clones, about 80% seen once. CDR3 length: 14 residues. CDR1 SGHVS and CDR2 FQNEAQ come from the germline V gene. Trimming removed 2 bases from V and 5 bases from J, with 13 bases in between. The clonotype originates from a woman aged 40 to 55 in good health. Some clones in this sample may be carry-over from other donors' samples. The chain is built from TRBV7-8 and TRBJ2-7, with D possibly matching TRBD1 (6 bases). Sequencing used PBMCs. The CDR3 bases are TGTGCCAGCAGCTTATACAGGGTAGGGAACGAGCAGTACTTC. Protein sequence: CASSLYRVGNEQYF.